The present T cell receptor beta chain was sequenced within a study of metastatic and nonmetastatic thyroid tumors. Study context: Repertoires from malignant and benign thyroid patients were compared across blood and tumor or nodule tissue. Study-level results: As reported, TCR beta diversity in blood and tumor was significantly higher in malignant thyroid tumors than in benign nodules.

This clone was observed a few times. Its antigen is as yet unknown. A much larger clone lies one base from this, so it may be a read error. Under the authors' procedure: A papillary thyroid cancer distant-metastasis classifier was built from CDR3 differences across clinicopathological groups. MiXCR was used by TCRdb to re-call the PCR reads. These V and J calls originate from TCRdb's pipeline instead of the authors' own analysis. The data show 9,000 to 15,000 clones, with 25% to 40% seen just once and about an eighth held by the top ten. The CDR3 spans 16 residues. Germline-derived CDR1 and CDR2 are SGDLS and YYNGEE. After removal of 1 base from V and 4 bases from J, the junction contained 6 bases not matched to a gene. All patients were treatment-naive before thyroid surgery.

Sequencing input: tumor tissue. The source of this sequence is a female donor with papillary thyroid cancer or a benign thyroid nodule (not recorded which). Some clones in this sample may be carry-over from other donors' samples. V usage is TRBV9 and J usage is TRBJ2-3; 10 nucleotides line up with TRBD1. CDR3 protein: CASSVIMDRGADTQYF. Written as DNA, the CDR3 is TGTGCCAGCAGCGTAATAATGGACAGGGGGGCAGATACGCAGTATTTT.